This paragraph reports one T cell receptor beta chain. An end of the junction differs from the germline gene, which may be a read error. The data derive from a study of T cell responses to AZD1222 COVID-19 vaccine. The length of the CDR3 is 13 residues. Germline values: CDR1 MDHEN, CDR2 SYDVKM. The protocol was immunoSEQ multiplex PCR, while the TCRdb copy is restricted to in-frame clones and leaves out a portion. Counted here are approximately 140,000 clones, roughly 94% occurring once; the ten biggest clones make up around 1.3%. This sample comprised peripheral blood, obtained on day 0 of AZD1222 vaccination. The rearrangement uses TRBV28 and TRBJ1-6; tentatively, D is TRBD1 (6 bases). This sequence originates from an adult in good health. In nucleotides, the CDR3 is TGTGCAAGCAGGGGCTCCTATAATTCACCCCTCCACTTT. Encoded protein: CASRGSYNSPLHF. The complete variable domain, with remaining parts taken from reference TRBV28 and TRBJ1-6, reads DVKVTQSSRYLVKRTGEKVFLECVQDMDHENMFWYRQDPGLGLRLIYFSYDVKMKEKGDIPEGYSVSREKKERFSLILESASTNQTSMYLCASRGSYNSPLHFGNGTRLTVT.